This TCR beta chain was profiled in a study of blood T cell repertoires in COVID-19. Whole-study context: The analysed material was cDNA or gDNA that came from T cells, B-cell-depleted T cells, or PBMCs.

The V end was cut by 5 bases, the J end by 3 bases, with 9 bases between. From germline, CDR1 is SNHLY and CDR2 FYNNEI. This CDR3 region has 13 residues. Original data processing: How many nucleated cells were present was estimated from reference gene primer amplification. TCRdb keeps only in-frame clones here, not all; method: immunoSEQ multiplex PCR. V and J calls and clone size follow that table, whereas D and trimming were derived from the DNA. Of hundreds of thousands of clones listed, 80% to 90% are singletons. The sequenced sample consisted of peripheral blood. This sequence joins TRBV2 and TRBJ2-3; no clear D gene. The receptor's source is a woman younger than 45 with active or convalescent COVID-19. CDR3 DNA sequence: TGTGCCAGCAGTCTATACAGTACAGATACGCAGTATTTT. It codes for CASSLYSTDTQYF.